This T cell receptor beta chain was found in a study of TET2 disruption in CD19-targeted CAR T cells (dated by TCRdb to the late 2010s). The study in broad terms: No additional inclusion criteria were applied, and the number of samples was determined by the original clinical trial design and by sample availability. Study-level results and caveats: Conclusions about the patient's CAR T cells rested on extensive analysis of a single subject.

This sample's treatment or condition label indicates: autologous CTL019 cells: CD19 CAR with 4-1BB and CD3 zeta domains. TCR zeta and 4-1BB costimulatory signaling domains were incorporated into the CD19 CAR. T cells for CTL019 manufacturing were collected from peripheral blood by means of leukapheresis. The DNeasy Blood and Tissue Kit was used to extract genomic DNA from pre-infusion T cells, peripheral blood, or sorted post-infusion T cells. The immunoSEQ assay was used to perform TCR beta chain deep sequencing. As for the original processing: Only productive TCR beta rearrangements were used to compute clonotype frequencies. TCRdb holds this immuneACCESS table with in-frame rearrangements only. Some clones are missing; in checked studies, unresolved V genes explain under half, and the rest has no known cause. The V and J calls and clone size were taken over from that table, and D and trimming were inferred from the DNA. The sample table on file contains approximately 27,000 clones. More than 1.5% of the sample is held by the ten biggest clonotypes.

Turning to this clone: Its antigen target is currently unknown. Other nucleotide sequences from this sample produce the same CDR3.

The sequenced sample was CD8- CAR+ T cells sorted from cultured blood T cells, obtained for CD19 CAR T cell therapy. This specimen's cell subset or site label, per the study, means: CD8-negative CAR-positive T cells from the infusion product. This TCR was sampled from a man in his 70s with chronic lymphocytic leukemia.

The covered CDR3 bases are TGTGCCAGCAGAACCGGGACAGGAGTTGAAAAA. The encoded protein is CASRTGTGVEK. The CDR3 as a whole reads CASRTGTGVEKLFF. Recombination connected TRBV27 to TRBJ1-4; 8 of the junction bases match TRBD1. Read sequence stops 3 residues before the CDR3 end, and the germline J gene provides the missing end. As encoded in the germline V gene (reference sequence), CDR1 is MNHEY while CDR2 is SMNVEV. Trimming leaves V shorter by 6 bases and J shorter by 7 bases, with the junction holding 7 bases beyond the gene matches. Including cysteine and phenylalanine, the CDR3 has 14 amino acids. Only the CDR3 bases that were read are kept: 33 of them, in frame from base 1.